This T cell receptor beta chain stems from a study of early T cells in non-severe SARS-CoV-2 infection. This clonotype was recorded a few times. Deletions cut 0 bases from V and 0 bases from J, with 16 bases between. This CDR3 has 17 amino acids. In germline, CDR1 is SGHNT, CDR2 YYREEE (reference sequence). TCRdb recomputed calls from the 5' RACE reads with MiXCR, one row per CDR3 protein. The data hold tens of thousands of distinct CDR3 sequences, with 11% observed a single time. Sequences were derived from whole blood, sampled at baseline. The chain uses TRBV5-4 and TRBJ2-7; D is ambiguous. This receptor was obtained from an adult who was a healthcare worker with PCR-confirmed SARS-CoV-2 infection or an uninfected control (not recorded which). In DNA, the CDR3 is TGTGCCAGCAGCTTGGACATCCCGGTGTCAGCCTCCTACGAGCAGTACTTC. Translating it yields CASSLDIPVSASYEQYF.